A selection of T cell receptor beta chains follows, all from one sample in a study of T-cell reconstitution after alpha-beta-depleted transplantation in children. TCRdb independently ran MiXCR on the PCR reads; one entry per CDR3 protein. The repertoire consists of about 410,000 distinct CDR3 sequences, with 20% occurring once and the leading ten covering approximately 3.8%. Sequences were derived from PBMCs from the stem cell graft donor, sampled from the stem cell graft. The receptors were sampled from a human donor who donated a stem cell graft to a child with acute myeloid leukemia. CDR3s include the opening cysteine and the closing phenylalanine or tryptophan. D genes are given only for firm matches. Where a row states a size, it is once, few, many or the class of an expanded clone; other rows omit it.

v_gene	abundance	j_gene	d_gene	CDR3nt	CDR3aa
TRBV20-1	NA	TRBJ2-7	TRBD2	TGCAGCGCCACTAGCGGGAGTATATACGAGCAGTACTTC	CSATSGSIYEQYF
TRBV2	NA	TRBJ2-1	TRBD2	TGTGCCAGCAGTGACCCTCTAGCGGGAGATTTCTTC	CASSDPLAGDFF
TRBV20-1	few	TRBJ2-3	NA	TGCAGTGCTAAGGCAGCGGAGGGCACAGATACGCAGTATTTT	CSAKAAEGTDTQYF
TRBV10-1	few	TRBJ1-1	NA	TGCGCCAGCAGTGAGTCCGGATCCGTCCGGGGGGCTTTCTTT	CASSESGSVRGAFF
TRBV20-1	many	TRBJ2-7	NA	TGCAGTGCTAGGAGGGGGGAGCCCTATTCCTACGAGCAGTACTTC	CSARRGEPYSYEQYF
TRBV20-1	few	TRBJ2-7	NA	TGCAGTGCTAGAGAAGAGGGATTTTCCTACGAGCAGTACTTC	CSAREEGFSYEQYF
TRBV20-1	few	TRBJ1-3	NA	TGCAGTGCTAGAGATCGGTTGGGTACTGGAAACACCATATATTTT	CSARDRLGTGNTIYF
TRBV29-1	NA	TRBJ1-1	NA	TGCAGCGTTGTCGCGGGGGCGGGCACTGAAGCTTTCTTT	CSVVAGAGTEAFF
TRBV29-1	many	TRBJ1-3	NA	TGCAGCGCCAAACAGGGTCCCCCTGGAAACACCATATATTTT	CSAKQGPPGNTIYF
TRBV4-1	few	TRBJ2-7	NA	TGCGCCAGCAGCCAAGCAAGGGAGGCCTGGGGAGAGCAGTACTTC	CASSQAREAWGEQYF
TRBV24-1	NA	TRBJ2-1	NA	TGTGCCACCAGTGACCACATCCGTGCGGAACATTACAATGAGCAGTTCTTC	CATSDHIRAEHYNEQFF
TRBV12-3/TRBV12-4	NA	TRBJ1-6	NA	TGTGCCAGCAGTTTGGGGAATTTTAAATCACCCCTCCACTTT	CASSLGNFKSPLHF
TRBV12-3/TRBV12-4	NA	TRBJ1-5	NA	TGTGCCAGCGGGCTCGGGACAAGTCTCAATCAGCCCCAGCATTTT	CASGLGTSLNQPQHF
TRBV12-3/TRBV12-4	NA	TRBJ2-1	TRBD2	TGTGCCAGCACTCCCCTAGCGGGAGTAGATGAGCAGTTCTTC	CASTPLAGVDEQFF
TRBV12-3/TRBV12-4	few	TRBJ1-5	NA	TGTGCCAGCAGTTTAGCGGACAACAGCAATCAGCCCCAGCATTTT	CASSLADNSNQPQHF
TRBV27	NA	TRBJ1-6	NA	TGTGCCAGCAGCCCACGCCCGGGACAAGGACCAGGGTGGGTGAATTCACCCCTCCACTTT	CASSPRPGQGPGWVNSPLHF
TRBV20-1	many	TRBJ2-3	TRBD2	TGCAGTGCTGGACTAGCGGGAGCTTTAGATACGCAGTATTTT	CSAGLAGALDTQYF
TRBV20-1	NA	TRBJ1-2	NA	TGCAGTGCTAGGGGCAGCTATGGCTACACCTTC	CSARGSYGYTF
TRBV20-1	many	TRBJ2-4	TRBD1	TGCAGTGCTCCATTACAGGGGGCCTTTCTAACGGCCAAAAACATTCAGTACTTC	CSAPLQGAFLTAKNIQYF
TRBV6-1	few	TRBJ2-6	NA	TGTGCCAGCTTCTCTTTCTCTGGGGCCAACGTCCTGACTTTC	CASFSFSGANVLTF
TRBV2	NA	TRBJ2-3	NA	TGTGCCAGCGACTCCTTTAGCACAGATACGCAGTATTTT	CASDSFSTDTQYF
TRBV27	NA	TRBJ2-1	NA	TGTGCCAGCAGTACAAATGGTGCCTACAATGAGCAGTTCTTC	CASSTNGAYNEQFF
TRBV21-1	NA	TRBJ2-1	NA	TGTGCCAGCAGCACACGGGGCTGGGAGCAGTTCTTC	CASSTRGWEQFF
TRBV20-1	many	TRBJ2-7	TRBD2	TGCAGTGCTACTTTAGCGGGAGTTGAGCAGTACTTC	CSATLAGVEQYF
TRBV6-5	NA	TRBJ2-2	NA	TGTGCCAGCAGTTACTCGAAGGGAACCGGGGAGCTGTTTTTT	CASSYSKGTGELFF